The 20 T cell receptor beta chains below come from one sample, sequenced in a study of molecular identifiers for immune sequencing clone quantification. TCRdb analysed the PCR reads with MiXCR anew, one entry per CDR3 protein. Of about 89,000 distinct CDR3 sequences listed, over 15% were seen once; the top ten hold roughly 0.89%. Sequenced sample: naive CD8+ T cells from blood, with Jurkat cell RNA spiked in. Documented subset: FACS-sorted CD8+CD4-CCR7+CD45RA+ naive T cells. These receptor sequences come from a human donor in good health. Some libraries in this study had Jurkat cell RNA spiked in.

The chain couples TRBV19 to TRBJ1-1; D unresolved. Per the germline V gene, CDR1 is LNHDA and CDR2 is SQIVND (reference sequence). The CDR3 contains 14 residues. V dropped 3 bases and J dropped 1 base, with 9 bases sitting between them. Here the CDR3 reads CASSIWVTNTEAFF. Here the CDR3 DNA reads TGTGCCAGTAGTATCTGGGTGACGAACACTGAAGCTTTCTTT.

This clonotype was seen at least ten times. The chain joins TRBV11-2 to TRBJ2-7; 7 bases are shared with TRBD2. V was pared by 4 bases and J by 2 bases, with 8 bases of the junction left unmatched. CDR1 SGHAT and CDR2 FQNNGV come from the germline V gene. The CDR3 is made up of 15 amino acids. CDR3: CASSSAPGGAYEQYF. The CDR3 nucleotides are TGTGCCAGCAGCTCGGCCCCGGGGGGAGCCTACGAGCAGTACTTC.

This chain connects TRBV3-1 to TRBJ2-1, with 7 bases that match TRBD2. The CDR3 runs to 15 residues. The V gene's germline CDR1 is LGHDT and CDR2 YNNKEL (reference sequence). V lost 0 bases to trimming and J lost 6 bases; unmatched junction nucleotides: 5. CDR3 region: CASSQEWDYGNEQFF. The CDR3 nucleotides are TGTGCCAGCAGCCAAGAGTGGGACTACGGCAATGAGCAGTTCTTC.

This clonotype showed up many times. The gene calls are TRBV28 and TRBJ2-3; possible D gene TRBD2, 7 bases. CDR3 length: 14 residues. Germline values: CDR1 MDHEN, CDR2 SYDVKM. The V gene lost 6 bases and the J gene lost 5 bases, with 15 bases spanning the gap. The CDR3 bases are TGTGCCAGCAGCTGGGGGGGGCTGGTAGATACGCAGTATTTT. Its protein product is CASSWGGLVDTQYF.

Worth noting for this clonotype: It may be a read error: a sequence one base away is much more abundant. The rearrangement links TRBV19 to TRBJ2-7, with unresolved D. The CDR3 length is 12 residues. The ends were cut back, 6 bases at V and 6 bases at J, with 12 bases in the middle. CDR1 is LNHDA and CDR2 is SQIVND in the germline V gene (reference sequence). CDR3 sequence (DNA): TGTGCCAGTAGCCACGGCGACTGCGAGCAGTACTTC. Translation gives CASSHGDCEQYF.

This clonotype has ten or more counts. The chain uses TRBV18 and TRBJ2-3; D not resolved. CDR3 size: 14 residues. CDR1 is KGHSH and CDR2 is LQKENI in the germline V gene. The germline V and J ends were trimmed by 0 bases and 2 bases, with 6 bases remaining between them. CDR3 sequence: CASSPPANTDTQYF. In DNA, the CDR3 is TGTGCCAGCTCACCACCGGCAAACACAGATACGCAGTATTTT.

The sample holds many counts of this clonotype. The rearrangement links TRBV11-2 to TRBJ2-7, with D perhaps matching TRBD1 (5 bases). Germline values: CDR1 SGHAT, CDR2 FQNNGV. V was shortened by 2 bases and J by 5 bases, with 7 bases between the two germline ends. The CDR3 sequence is 12 residues long. CDR3 bases: TGTGCCAGCAGCTTATCAGGGAACGAGCAGTACTTC. Translated: CASSLSGNEQYF. Together with reference TRBV11-2 and TRBJ2-7, the CDR3 gives the full variable domain: EAGVAQSPRYKIIEKRQSVAFWCNPISGHATLYWYQQILGQGPKLLIQFQNNGVVDDSQLPKDRFSAERLKGVDSTLKIQPAKLEDSAVYLCASSLSGNEQYFGPGTRLTVT.

This clonotype was picked up many times. The chain recombines TRBV10-3 with TRBJ2-3; D may be TRBD2 (6 bases). CDR1 and CDR2 from the germline V gene are ENHRY and SYGVKD. The CDR3 is made up of 16 amino acids. Trimming took off 0 bases at V and 4 bases at J, with 14 bases between the two ends. CDR3 nucleotides: TGTGCCATCAGTGAGTCGGGGGGAGTCGGGGCAGATACGCAGTATTTT. It codes for CAISESGGVGADTQYF.

This clonotype was picked up many times. The chain carries TRBV12-3 or TRBV12-4 and TRBJ2-7; TRBD1 matches at 7 bases. V was pared by 5 bases and J by 4 bases, with 8 bases of the junction left unmatched. The CDR3 spans 14 residues. The CDR3 coding sequence is TGTGCCAGCAGTGCCCGGGACAGCATGTACGAGCAGTACTTC. This gives the protein CASSARDSMYEQYF.

The chain employs TRBV7-2 and TRBJ2-1, with unresolved D. The CDR3 runs 13 residues. Trimming shortened V by 3 bases and J by 5 bases, and 8 bases separated the two germline ends. CDR1 is SGHTA, CDR2 FQGNSA, per germline. CDR3 loop: CASSLLRHNEQFF. CDR3 sequence (DNA): TGTGCCAGCAGCTTGCTCCGCCACAATGAGCAGTTCTTC.

This clonotype was found many times. This rearrangement joins TRBV13 to TRBJ2-5; D is unresolved. Trimming removed 2 bases at V and 2 bases at J, with 9 bases between. The V gene's germline CDR1 is PRHDT and CDR2 FYEKMQ (reference sequence). The CDR3 totals 14 residues. The CDR3 coding sequence is TGTGCCAGCAGCTTATGGCAACCACAAGAGACCCAGTACTTC. Amino acids: CASSLWQPQETQYF.

The table lists this clonotype with many counts. The CDR3 coding sequence is TGCGCCAGCAGCTTGGCAAGGTTTCCAGATACGCAGTATTTT. This codes for CASSLARFPDTQYF. This rearrangement joins TRBV5-1 to TRBJ2-3; no clear D. The germline V gene has CDR1 SGHRS and CDR2 YFSETQ. The length of the CDR3 is 14 residues. Trimming shortened V by 0 bases and J by 4 bases, and 9 bases separated the two germline ends.

In its sample, this clonotype was seen many times. The chain links TRBV13 to TRBJ2-5; TRBD2 agrees at 9 bases. The CDR3 runs to 16 residues. The germline gives CDR1 PRHDT, CDR2 FYEKMQ (reference sequence). The V and J ends lost 1 base and 3 bases, in that order; junction bases with no gene match: 6. The CDR3 spells CASSLETSGAKETQYF. The CDR3 bases are TGTGCCAGCAGCTTAGAGACTAGCGGAGCCAAAGAGACCCAGTACTTC.

The sample holds many counts of this clonotype. The chain employs TRBV20-1 and TRBJ2-7; D may be TRBD2 (7 bases). Trimming stripped 1 base from V and 0 bases from J, with 16 bases between. Per germline, CDR1 DFQATT and CDR2 SNEGSKA (reference sequence). The CDR3 is 16 amino acids. The CDR3 sequence: CSARGRGGHSSYEQYF. CDR3 nucleotide sequence: TGCAGTGCTAGAGGCCGCGGGGGCCACAGCTCCTACGAGCAGTACTTC.

This clonotype has at least ten counts. CDR3 nucleotides: TGTGCCAGCAGTTTAGACAGAGGCCTCTACGAGCAGTACTTC. Residues: CASSLDRGLYEQYF. The chain recombines TRBV27 with TRBJ2-7; D is possibly TRBD1 (5 bases). The germline V gene has CDR1 MNHEY and CDR2 SMNVEV (reference sequence). V lost 2 bases and J lost 3, with 11 bases in between. CDR3 length: 14 amino acids.

Comments on this clonotype: A read error may be the cause here, since a much bigger clone is one base away. The chain has TRBV11-2 and TRBJ2-7; unclear D gene. The germline V gene has CDR1 SGHAT and CDR2 FQNNGV. The CDR3 has 14 amino acids. The CDR3 region is CASSLDTDLYVQYF. CDR3 coding DNA: TGTGCCAGCAGCCTCGATACAGACCTCTACGTGCAGTACTTC.

The sample holds many counts of this clonotype. The chain combines TRBV12-3 or TRBV12-4 with TRBJ1-1; D remains unclear. This CDR3 spans 14 amino acids. Trimming stripped 4 bases from V and 3 bases from J, with 12 bases between. CDR3 residues: CASSYSRMDTEAFF. The CDR3 nucleotides are TGTGCCAGCAGTTACAGTCGGATGGACACTGAAGCTTTCTTT.

The gene calls are TRBV7-2 and TRBJ1-5; 7 nucleotides line up with TRBD1. V shed 3 bases, J shed 6 bases, and the junction held 11 bases outside the gene matches. This CDR3 spans 16 amino acids. Per germline, CDR1 SGHTA and CDR2 FQGNSA. CDR3 region: CASSFDTGAWAQPQHF. The CDR3 nucleotides are TGTGCCAGCAGCTTTGATACAGGGGCATGGGCTCAGCCCCAGCATTTT.

This chain links TRBV6-5 with TRBJ2-3; unclear D gene. From germline, CDR1 is MNHEY and CDR2 SVGAGI. The CDR3 loop spans 14 amino acids. V dropped 4 bases and J dropped 2 bases, with 10 bases sitting between them. The CDR3 bases are TGTGCCAGCAGTTCGGCTAAATACACAGATACGCAGTATTTT. This gives the protein CASSSAKYTDTQYF.

This clonotype appeared many times. The CDR3 DNA follows: TGCAGTGCTAGAGGGGGACAACAGGAGGACTACGAGCAGTACTTC. Translated: CSARGGQQEDYEQYF. The rearrangement joins TRBV20-1 to TRBJ2-7; D may be TRBD1 (6 bases). CDR1 and CDR2 (germline): DFQATT, SNEGSKA (reference sequence). This CDR3 spans 15 amino acids. V lost 1 base and J lost 3, with 16 bases in between.